This TCR beta chain was captured in a study of tissue T cells after allogeneic stem cell transplantation (dated by TCRdb to between 2020 and 2023). Regarding the study in general: When multiple samples of a tissue existed, pathologist review of H&E sections prioritized samples with histologically apparent lymphocytes for sequencing. The human part of the study was a prospective observational study with no blinding and no randomization. The study profiled TCR beta repertoires across many tissues from research autopsies of patients with and without GVHD, plus mouse models of GVHD. What the authors observed across the whole study: Few T cell clones were found to be shared across patients, but shared repertoire signatures across patients were revealed in a tissue-specific fashion by motif-based clustering. In both patients and mice, only a limited portion of the TCR repertoire detected in tissues was captured by blood and spleen T cells. For the non-GVHD comparator patients, no blood samples were available. The patient cohort was small and varied clinically, and sampling depth was recognized as a limitation. Within patients, how anatomically similar tissues were was a major factor shaping TCR repertoire composition, regardless of disease or transplant status. Which tissue TCRs were alloreactive or antigen-specific was not determined in the study, and some clones might have been persisting host cells.

The method was the immunoSEQ multiplex PCR assay. TCRbeta CDR3 sequencing was done by Adaptive Biotechnologies at survey depth, reporting CDR3 sequences, V/J genes, productive frequency and template counts. Amplification of TCR beta CDR3 regions was performed from genomic DNA rather than from RNA. Concerning the study's data processing: Pairwise repertoire overlap between tissues was quantified with Jensen-Shannon divergence, where 1 means complete divergence and 0 identical. Tissues were grouped by single-linkage agglomerative hierarchical clustering of pairwise JSD values, and the clustering results were shown as dendrograms. All patient samples were analyzed with GLIPH2 using simulation_depth 1000, kmer_min_depth 3 and cdr3_length_cutoff 8, and only groups containing more than two unique CDR3s were kept. A standardized tissue-overlap score was calculated by extrapolating Jaccard GLIPH-group overlap across patients to a standard repertoire size of 1000 clones. Associations of diversity with clinical or experimental variables used linear mixed-effect models with tissue fixed effects and individual random effects. The table was pulled from immuneACCESS by TCRdb, which kept in-frame rearrangements only. Such tables lose some clones; where checked, under half of the loss comes from unresolved V genes, and the rest has no known cause. D and trimming were read from the DNA, whereas the V and J calls and clone size are those reported in that table. This sample is represented by some 12,000 clones; about 71% of them were singletons. The biggest ten clones account for 13% to 15% of the sample.

Trimming at the junction amounts to 4 bases on V and 6 bases on J, and the germline ends lie 16 bases apart. From its cysteine to its phenylalanine, the CDR3 spans 14 amino acids. The retained sequence is limited to the CDR3, 42 bases, with the frame set at the first base. CDR1 SGHAT and CDR2 FQDESV were looked up in the germline V gene (reference sequence). The time point label here, explained by the study, means: human tissue collected at research (rapid) autopsy. Three non-HCT comparator patients with other cancers, who had at least five GI tract samples and no known GI disease at death, were retrospectively selected. After a median post-mortem interval of nearly ten hours, autopsy tissues were collected, including GI sites from esophagus to rectum, liver, skin, and lymphoid organs such as spleen. Autopsy specimens were bisected, with one portion flash-frozen in liquid nitrogen and the rest formalin-fixed; GI outer muscle layers were removed. To extract genomic DNA from frozen tissues, either the Mag-Bind Blood & Tissue DNA HDQ 96 Kit on a Chemagic 360 or the DNeasy Blood & Tissue Kit was used. Because of concern about red blood cell contamination, extracted DNA underwent additional purification with the Genomic DNA Clean & Concentrator-25 kit.

To note about this clone: Its antigen has not been determined. No base quality values were provided; no much bigger clone lies one nucleotide off.

The receptor's source is a woman aged 18 to 55 with breast cancer. The chain couples TRBV11-1 to TRBJ2-7; TRBD1 is a possible D gene, resting on 5 matching bases. This sample comprised tissue from the right colon, obtained at autopsy. CDR3 region: CASSSREFGFEQYF. The sequenced DNA: TGTGCCAGCAGCTCCAGGGAATTTGGTTTCGAGCAGTACTTC. This CDR3, with the reference TRBV11-1 and TRBJ2-7 proteins standing in past its ends, gives the full variable domain EAEVAQSPRYKITEKSQAVAFWCDPISGHATLYWYRQILGQGPELLVQFQDESVVDDSQLPKDRFSAERLKGVDSTLKIQPAELGDSAMYLCASSSREFGFEQYFGPGTRLTVT.